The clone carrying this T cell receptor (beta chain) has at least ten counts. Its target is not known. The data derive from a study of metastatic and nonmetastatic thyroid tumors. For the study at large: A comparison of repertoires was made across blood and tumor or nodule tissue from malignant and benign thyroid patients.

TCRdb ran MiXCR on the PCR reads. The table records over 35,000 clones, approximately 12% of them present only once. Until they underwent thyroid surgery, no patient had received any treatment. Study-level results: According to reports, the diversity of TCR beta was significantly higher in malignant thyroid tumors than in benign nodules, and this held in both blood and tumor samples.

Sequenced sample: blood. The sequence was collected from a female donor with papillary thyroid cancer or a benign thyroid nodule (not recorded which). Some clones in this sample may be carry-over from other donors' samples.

The CDR3 region has the DNA TGTGCCAGCACTCGGACCCCGTCACCCGGGGAGCTGTTTTTT. It codes for CASTRTPSPGELFF. The chain carries TRBV12-3 or TRBV12-4 and TRBJ2-2; the D is unclear. Trimming shortened V by 7 bases and J by 6 bases, and 15 bases separated the two germline ends. CDR3 size: 14 residues.